Following are 24 T cell receptor beta chains from one sample sequenced in a study of T cells in Graves' hyperthyroidism and ophthalmopathy. TCR beta CDR3 region amplification was performed from RNA transcripts. First-round RT-PCR of the TCR CDR3 relied on the HTBI primer set. MiXCR, applied by TCRdb to the multiplex PCR reads, yields one record per CDR3 protein. The sample has about 620,000 distinct CDR3 sequences; 15% to 20% are singletons. Sequences were obtained from blood. The receptors stem from a woman aged 25 to 39 with Graves' hyperthyroidism.

The table lists this clonotype with a few counts. The CDR3 nucleotides are TGTGCCAGCAGCTTAGGATCTGCGGCGGGGGCGGGGTACAATGAGCAGTTCTTC. Translated: CASSLGSAAGAGYNEQFF. The V call is TRBV7-2, the J call TRBJ2-1; D is possibly TRBD2 (7 bases). V gave up 1 base and J gave up 4 bases, with 20 bases separating them. Germline V gene sequence: CDR1 SGHTA, CDR2 FQGNSA. This CDR3 region has 18 residues.

The table lists this clonotype with many counts. The rearrangement uses TRBV2 and TRBJ2-1; no clear D gene. V was trimmed by 5 bases and J by 6 bases, leaving 11 bases between them. Germline V gives CDR1 SNHLY, CDR2 FYNNEI. The CDR3 runs 13 residues. CDR3 sequence: CASSSGPGNEQFF. Written as DNA, the CDR3 is TGTGCCAGCAGTTCCGGACCCGGCAATGAGCAGTTCTTC.

In this sample, this clonotype turned up a few times. This chain joins TRBV30 and TRBJ1-2, with D perhaps TRBD1 (5 bases). V was cut by 4 bases and J by 8 bases, with 17 bases left in between. The CDR3 is made up of 13 amino acids. Germline CDR1 and CDR2: GTSNPN and SVGIG (reference sequence). The CDR3 DNA is TGTGCCTGGAACAGTGTAGGGGTTCACGGCTACACCTTC. It encodes CAWNSVGVHGYTF.

As DNA, the CDR3 is TGCAGCGTTGAAGACGGGTTGTACCAAGAGACCCAGTACTTC. Encoded protein: CSVEDGLYQETQYF. This rearrangement joins TRBV29-1 to TRBJ2-5; D gene ambiguous. V was cut by 0 bases and J by 0 bases, with 8 bases left in between. Germline V CDR1 and CDR2: SQVTM, ANQGSEA. The CDR3 spans 14 residues.

This clonotype was recorded many times. The chain carries TRBV7-9 and TRBJ2-7; D remains unclear. The CDR3 spans 17 residues. Looked up from germline, CDR1 is SEHNR and CDR2 is FQNEAQ (reference sequence). V lost 0 bases, J lost 1 base, and 16 bases lay in between. The CDR3 DNA is TGTGCCAGCAGCTTAGCATTCAGCAGCCCAGTATCCTACGAGCAGTACTTC. Its translation: CASSLAFSSPVSYEQYF.

In its sample, this clonotype was seen many times. V gene TRBV11-2 combines with J gene TRBJ2-1, with TRBD2 matching 9 bases. CDR3 length: 15 residues. J gave up 4 bases and V 1 base, and 2 bases lay outside the gene matches. CDR1 and CDR2 from the germline V gene are SGHAT and FQNNGV. The CDR3 sequence: CASSLGTSAYNEQFF. Written as DNA, the CDR3 is TGTGCCAGCAGCTTAGGGACTAGCGCTTACAATGAGCAGTTCTTC.

This chain joins TRBV5-4 and TRBJ2-1; 11 bases align to TRBD2. The CDR3 length is 15 residues. Trimming removed 4 bases from V and 6 bases from J; junction bases left unmatched: 6. The germline gives CDR1 SGHNT, CDR2 YYREEE (reference sequence). The CDR3: CASSRTGTSGNEQFF. CDR3 sequence (DNA): TGTGCCAGCAGCCGGACCGGGACTAGCGGCAATGAGCAGTTCTTC.

Ten or more counts support this clonotype. This chain links TRBV20-1 with TRBJ1-1; TRBD1 matches 7 bases. Germline V gene data show CDR1 as DFQATT and CDR2 as SNEGSKA (reference sequence). The CDR3 is 14 amino acids. The junction had 7 bases not matched to a gene; V was cut back by 6 bases and J by 0 bases. The CDR3 DNA is TGCAGTGCCCCCAACAGGGGCCTGAACACTGAAGCTTTCTTT. This sequence encodes CSAPNRGLNTEAFF.

In its sample, this clonotype was seen many times. The genes are TRBV5-1 and TRBJ2-3; D gene unclear. V was cut by 0 bases and J by 3 bases, with 11 bases left in between. The CDR3 has 15 amino acids. Per germline, CDR1 SGHRS and CDR2 YFSETQ. The CDR3 region has the DNA TGCGCCAGCAGCTTGGAGATACCCGGGACAGATACGCAGTATTTT. It codes for CASSLEIPGTDTQYF.

J is TRBJ2-3 and V is TRBV20-1; 9 positions match TRBD2. The germline V gene has CDR1 DFQATT and CDR2 SNEGSKA (reference sequence). Unmatched junction bases numbered 11, after V lost 0 bases and J lost 7 bases. The CDR3 is 16 residues long. Here the CDR3 DNA reads TGCAGTGCTAGAGAAGGTCAAGCGGGAGGCGGGAATACGCAGTATTTT. Protein product: CSAREGQAGGGNTQYF.

The gene calls are TRBV19 and TRBJ2-2; a weak D match, TRBD2 (7 bases). With 10 bases removed from V and 6 bases from J, the gap between germline ends came to 12 bases. This CDR3 has 12 amino acids. In germline, CDR1 is LNHDA, CDR2 SQIVND (reference sequence). CDR3 in DNA: TGTGCCACAGGGGAGGGCCCCGGGGAGCTGTTTTTT. Its translation: CATGEGPGELFF. The complete variable domain, with remaining parts taken from reference TRBV19 and TRBJ2-2, reads DGGITQSPKYLFRKEGQNVTLSCEQNLNHDAMYWYRQDPGQGLRLIYYSQIVNDFQKGDIAEGYSVSREKKESFPLTVTSAQKNPTAFYLCATGEGPGELFFGEGSRLTVL.

Concerning this clonotype itself: The conserved phenylalanine or tryptophan is not found at the CDR3 terminus, so this likely reflects a read error. V usage is TRBV19 and J usage is TRBJ1-1, with 8 bases fitting TRBD1. Germline CDR1 LNHDA, CDR2 SQIVND (reference sequence). V lost 9 bases to trimming and J lost 5 bases; unmatched junction nucleotides: 8. The CDR3 is 13 amino acids. The CDR3 region is CASSDRGWTEAFL. Here the CDR3 DNA reads TGTGCCAGCTCTGACAGGGGTTGGACTGAAGCTTTCCTT.

This clonotype was detected a few times. The chain uses TRBV10-3 and TRBJ1-1, with 7 nucleotides matching TRBD1. Germline V gene sequence: CDR1 ENHRY, CDR2 SYGVKD. Losses at the gene ends were 5 bases for V and 1 base for J; bases not matched to a gene: 4. The CDR3 is made up of 14 amino acids. DNA of the CDR3: TGTGCCATCAGTAAGACAGGGAGGAACACTGAAGCTTTCTTT. Protein product: CAISKTGRNTEAFF.

Many counts were recorded for this clonotype. J is TRBJ1-4 and V is TRBV12-5; TRBD1 is a possible D gene (6 bases). In germline, CDR1 is LGHNT, CDR2 FRNRAP. The V end lost 10 bases, the J end lost 0 bases, and 15 bases lay between the germline ends. The CDR3 runs to 15 residues. The CDR3 region is CATGQSSATNEKLFF. The CDR3 DNA is TGTGCTACTGGACAGTCTTCAGCAACTAATGAAAAACTGTTTTTT.

The V call is TRBV9, the J call TRBJ1-1; D remains ambiguous. Germline-derived CDR1 and CDR2 are SGDLS and YYNGEE. This CDR3 is built from 12 residues. V was pared by 4 bases and J by 7 bases, with 11 bases between. The CDR3 loop reads CASSPNTVEAFF. Here the CDR3 DNA reads TGTGCCAGCAGCCCTAACACCGTTGAAGCTTTCTTT.

The rearrangement links TRBV30 to TRBJ2-7, with D perhaps matching TRBD2 (5 bases). This CDR3 contains 15 residues. Trimming took 0 bases from V and 2 from J, leaving 14 bases between them. CDR1 and CDR2 from the germline V gene are GTSNPN and SVGIG (reference sequence). In DNA, the CDR3 is TGTGCCTGGAGTGTTCCCGGGGTCCCAGCCTACGAGCAGTACTTC. Protein sequence: CAWSVPGVPAYEQYF.

Note on this clonotype: An end of the junction differs from the germline gene, which may be a read error. The chain recombines TRBV6-5 with TRBJ2-1; D is unresolved. The CDR3 is 15 amino acids. Germline V gene data show CDR1 as MNHEY and CDR2 as SVGAGI. CDR3 DNA: TGTGCCGGCAGTTACATCCGGACCATCTACAATGAGCAGTTCTTC. Residues: CAGSYIRTIYNEQFF.

This clonotype appeared many times. The chain joins TRBV7-3 to TRBJ2-5; D is perhaps TRBD1 (6 bases). Trimming removed 5 bases from V and 2 bases from J, with 15 bases in between. CDR1 is SGHTA and CDR2 is FQGTGA in the germline V gene. This CDR3 contains 15 residues. The CDR3 region has the DNA TGTGCCAGCAGCGCGGCTGGGACACCTCAAGAGACCCAGTACTTC. As protein: CASSAAGTPQETQYF.

The chain recombines TRBV19 with TRBJ2-5; 10 bases match TRBD1. This CDR3 has 19 residues. The trim removed 5 bases at V and 1 base at J, leaving 16 bases unmatched. CDR1 and CDR2 from the germline V gene are LNHDA and SQIVND (reference sequence). This CDR3 is CASSARDRGLLAVQETQYF. The CDR3 DNA follows: TGTGCCAGTAGTGCCCGGGACAGGGGACTCCTAGCGGTCCAAGAGACCCAGTACTTC.

This clonotype has ten or more counts. V gene TRBV9 combines with J gene TRBJ1-1; D remains unclear. The CDR3 totals 11 residues. Germline V gene data show CDR1 as SGDLS and CDR2 as YYNGEE. V was cut by 0 bases and J by 6 bases, with 3 bases left in between. CDR3 DNA sequence: TGTGCCAGCAGCGTAGGGCCTGAAGCTTTCTTT. Its protein product is CASSVGPEAFF.

This clonotype was detected ten times or more. The chain uses TRBV20-1 and TRBJ1-5; D call uncertain. This CDR3 spans 14 amino acids. Per germline, CDR1 DFQATT and CDR2 SNEGSKA (reference sequence). V was trimmed by 5 bases and J by 0 bases, leaving 11 bases between them. The CDR3 bases are TGCAGTGCTCGTCACGGGAATAGCAATCAGCCCCAGCATTTT. Its translation is CSARHGNSNQPQHF.

This clonotype was detected many times. V usage is TRBV11-2 and J usage is TRBJ2-7; no firm D call. Trimming removed 0 bases from V and 7 bases from J, with 13 bases in between. This CDR3 spans 14 amino acids. Germline V lookup: CDR1 SGHAT, CDR2 FQNNGV. The CDR3, as DNA: TGTGCCAGCAGCTTAGATTTCCCTAGGGCTGAGCAGTACTTC. It specifies CASSLDFPRAEQYF.

The sample holds a few counts of this clonotype. The V gene is TRBV6-1, the J gene TRBJ2-2; maybe TRBD1 (6 bases). Per germline, CDR1 MNHNS and CDR2 SASEGT. This CDR3 contains 17 residues. Trimming removed 0 bases from V and 1 base from J, with 12 bases in between. CDR3 in amino acids: CASSEALGTLNTGELFF. CDR3 nucleotide sequence: TGTGCCAGCAGTGAAGCGCTGGGGACACTGAACACCGGGGAGCTGTTTTTT.

The table lists this clonotype with many counts. The V and J genes are TRBV11-2 and TRBJ2-7; TRBD1 agrees at 7 bases. CDR1 is SGHAT and CDR2 is FQNNGV in the germline V gene. The junction had 5 bases not matched to a gene; V was cut back by 3 bases and J by 3 bases. This CDR3 has 14 amino acids. The CDR3 DNA is TGTGCCAGCAGCTTGGGCCCAGGGGGCTACGAGCAGTACTTC. Translation gives CASSLGPGGYEQYF.